Each of the 21 T cell receptor beta chains below was sequenced from the same sample in a study of cytomegalovirus exposure and HLA in healthy donors. The PCR ran on 60 Vbeta and 13 Jbeta primers. The data were produced by immunoSEQ multiplex PCR, yet TCRdb's version contains in-frame clones alone and is incomplete. The sample has some 150,000 clones, almost 80% seen once. What was sequenced was PBMCs. Every receptor here comes from a male donor in good health and CMV-seronegative.

This clone was seen a handful of times. The chain carries TRBV5-1 and TRBJ1-1; possible D gene TRBD1, 5 bases. With 0 bases removed from V and 4 bases from J, the gap between germline ends came to 13 bases. Per the germline V gene, CDR1 is SGHRS and CDR2 is YFSETQ. This CDR3 spans 15 amino acids. CDR3: CASSLATQGGTEAFF. The CDR3 nucleotides read TGCGCCAGCAGCTTGGCCACGCAGGGTGGCACTGAAGCTTTCTTT.

The V call is TRBV19, the J call TRBJ1-1; D gene ambiguous. Germline V gives CDR1 LNHDA, CDR2 SQIVND (reference sequence). V was cut by 5 bases and J by 4 bases, with 8 bases left in between. The CDR3 contains 12 residues. The chain's CDR3 is CASSPPGTEAFF. CDR3 coding DNA: TGTGCCAGTAGTCCCCCGGGCACTGAAGCTTTCTTT. Combining the CDR3 with reference TRBV19 and TRBJ1-1 gives the whole variable domain DGGITQSPKYLFRKEGQNVTLSCEQNLNHDAMYWYRQDPGQGLRLIYYSQIVNDFQKGDIAEGYSVSREKKESFPLTVTSAQKNPTAFYLCASSPPGTEAFFGQGTRLTVV.

The rearrangement uses TRBV27 and TRBJ2-7, with 10 nucleotides matching TRBD1. The germline gives CDR1 MNHEY, CDR2 SMNVEV (reference sequence). The CDR3 sequence is 15 residues long. Unmatched junction bases numbered 10, after V lost 10 bases and J lost 1 base. CDR3 DNA sequence: TGTGCCACCAAGGACCTGGGACAGGGGTCCTACGAGCAGTACTTC. Amino acid sequence: CATKDLGQGSYEQYF.

The count of this clone is one. V usage is TRBV5-8 and J usage is TRBJ2-7; tentative D call: TRBD1 (5 bases). The CDR3 is 15 amino acids. CDR1 is SGHTS, CDR2 YDEGEE, per germline. V lost 0 bases to trimming and J lost 7 bases, with 17 bases between them. DNA for the CDR3: TGTGCCAGCAGCTTGGCCTACAGGTCCCGTGGGGAGCAGTACTTC. It specifies CASSLAYRSRGEQYF.

The chain recombines TRBV30 with TRBJ1-2; D is unresolved. The germline gives CDR1 GTSNPN, CDR2 SVGIG (reference sequence). Trimming cost V 4 bases and J 4 bases, with 13 bases left between them. This CDR3 region has 13 residues. This CDR3 is CAWTYTGFYGYTF. The DNA for the CDR3 is TGTGCCTGGACGTACACGGGATTCTATGGCTACACCTTC.

Details on this clone: One end of the junction does not line up with germline, which may come from a read error. The CDR3: CSSSNRDSPTEAFF. Here the CDR3 DNA reads TGTTCCAGCAGCAACCGGGACAGCCCCACTGAAGCTTTCTTT. The chain couples TRBV7-9 to TRBJ1-1; 7 bases line up with TRBD1. The CDR3 sequence is 14 residues long. In germline, CDR1 is SEHNR, CDR2 FQNEAQ (reference sequence). The full variable domain, its missing parts supplied by reference TRBV7-9 and TRBJ1-1, is DTGVSQNPRHKITKRGQNVTFRCDPISEHNRLYWYRQTLGQGPEFLTYFQNEAQLEKSRLLSDRFSAERPKGSFSTLEIQRTEQGDSAMYLCSSSNRDSPTEAFFGQGTRLTVV.

The chain recombines TRBV7-6 with TRBJ2-1; TRBD1 matches at 8 bases. CDR1 is SGHVS, CDR2 FNYEAQ, per germline. V shed 4 bases, J shed 5 bases, and the junction held 7 bases outside the gene matches. The CDR3 has 15 residues. DNA for the CDR3: TGTGCCAGCAGCTCGGACAGGGACCCCCACAATGAGCAGTTCTTC. Its protein is CASSSDRDPHNEQFF.

The chain couples TRBV7-8 to TRBJ2-5, with TRBD2 identical over 11 bases. V was pared by 6 bases and J by 5 bases, with 5 bases of the junction left unmatched. The length of the CDR3 is 14 residues. Germline V gene sequence: CDR1 SGHVS, CDR2 FQNEAQ. CDR3 region: CASRRTSGFETQYF. CDR3 sequence (DNA): TGTGCCAGCAGAAGGACTAGCGGGTTCGAGACCCAGTACTTC.

The chain employs TRBV6-5 and TRBJ1-4; TRBD1 aligns across 7 bases. The CDR3 length is 15 residues. V lost 5 bases and J lost 8; bases outside the gene matches: 11. Per germline, CDR1 MNHEY and CDR2 SVGAGI. The CDR3 DNA is TGTGCCAGCAGTAGCCCGGGACAGCAGCGCGAAAAACTGTTTTTT. This encodes CASSSPGQQREKLFF.

J is TRBJ1-1 and V is TRBV5-6; 7 positions agree with TRBD1. The CDR3 has 15 amino acids. In germline, CDR1 is SGHDT, CDR2 YYEEEE. V gave up 0 bases and J gave up 2 bases; unmatched junction bases: 4. CDR3 in amino acids: CASSLAGGYNTEAFF. The CDR3 DNA sequence: TGTGCCAGCAGCTTGGCAGGGGGGTATAACACTGAAGCTTTCTTT.

This clone was observed once. The CDR3 loop is CASSAGDSNEQFF. CDR3 DNA: TGTGCCAGCAGCGCCGGGGACAGCAATGAGCAGTTCTTC. The chain recombines TRBV5-4 with TRBJ2-1; the match to TRBD1 covers 7 bases. The V segment lost 4 bases and the J segment 6 bases; nucleotides outside the gene matches: 4. The germline V gene has CDR1 SGHNT and CDR2 YYREEE (reference sequence). CDR3 length: 13 residues.

This clone was counted once. V gene TRBV18 combines with J gene TRBJ2-2, with a possible D match to TRBD1 (6 bases). The ends were cut back, 6 bases at V and 0 bases at J, with 17 bases in the middle. Germline CDR1 reads KGHSH; CDR2 reads LQKENI. The CDR3 is made up of 17 amino acids. CDR3 sequence reads: CASSPFTGTPNTGELFF. CDR3 nucleotides: TGTGCCAGCTCGCCGTTTACCGGGACACCGAACACCGGGGAGCTGTTTTTT.

This chain links TRBV4-2 with TRBJ2-1; a weak D match, TRBD2 (5 bases). The CDR3 loop spans 17 amino acids. Germline CDR1 and CDR2: LGHNA and YNFKEQ. Trimming left V 0 bases short and J 6 bases short, with 18 bases between. The CDR3: CASSQDSLASFRNEQFF. Here the CDR3 DNA reads TGTGCCAGCAGCCAAGATTCCCTAGCTTCATTTCGCAATGAGCAGTTCTTC.

The chain couples TRBV27 to TRBJ1-1, with 8 bases matching TRBD1. Germline V gene data show CDR1 as MNHEY and CDR2 as SMNVEV (reference sequence). CDR3 length: 15 residues. The trim removed 4 bases at V and 2 bases at J, leaving 6 bases unmatched. This CDR3 reads CASSSLGQDNTEAFF. DNA for the CDR3: TGTGCCAGCAGTTCACTGGGACAGGACAACACTGAAGCTTTCTTT.

The chain uses TRBV4-3 and TRBJ2-1; 8 bases are a match to TRBD1. Germline V lookup: CDR1 LGHNA, CDR2 YSLEER. The CDR3 loop spans 16 amino acids. V lost 4 bases and J lost 4; bases outside the gene matches: 9. The CDR3 is CASSRTGQVNYNEQFF. As DNA, the CDR3 is TGCGCCAGCAGCCGGACGGGACAGGTGAATTACAATGAGCAGTTCTTC.

A few counts support this clone. Its ends do not fully match the called genes, so a read error is possible. V is TRBV7-9 and J is TRBJ2-7; 7 bases align to TRBD1. This CDR3 has 14 amino acids. CDR1 and CDR2 (germline): SEHNR, FQNEAQ (reference sequence). The chain's CDR3 is CSSSSRDRFYEQYF. Here the CDR3 DNA reads TGTTCCAGCAGCAGCCGGGACAGATTCTACGAGCAGTACTTC.

V gene TRBV11-2 combines with J gene TRBJ1-1; TRBD1 is a possible D gene (6 bases). V lost 1 base to trimming and J lost 7 bases, with 13 bases between them. The germline V gene encodes CDR1 SGHAT and CDR2 FQNNGV. CDR3 size: 14 residues. CDR3 in DNA: TGTGCCAGCAGCTTAGTGACGGCACAGGGTGAAGCTTTCTTT. Translated: CASSLVTAQGEAFF.

The chain combines TRBV28 with TRBJ1-2, with 7 bases lining up with TRBD1. The V gene end was trimmed by 6 bases and the J gene end by 8 bases; junction bases not matched to a gene: 15. CDR1 and CDR2 (germline): MDHEN, SYDVKM. This CDR3 has 15 residues. This CDR3 reads CASSEEQGRLKGYTF. In nucleotides, the CDR3 is TGTGCCAGCAGCGAAGAACAGGGGCGGTTAAAAGGCTACACCTTC.

This clone was counted between two and nine times. The V call is TRBV27, the J call TRBJ2-3; 12 bases align to TRBD2. Trimming took 5 bases from V and 5 from J; bases not matched to a gene: 5. Looked up from germline, CDR1 is MNHEY and CDR2 is SMNVEV (reference sequence). This CDR3 comprises 15 residues. The CDR3 DNA reads as TGTGCCAGCAGTCCACTAGCGGGGGGAAGAGATACGCAGTATTTT. Translating gives CASSPLAGGRDTQYF.

V and J are TRBV7-2 and TRBJ1-2; 9 nucleotides align to TRBD1. The CDR3 has 14 residues. Unmatched junction bases numbered 0, after V lost 1 base and J lost 3 bases. CDR1 and CDR2 from the germline V gene are SGHTA and FQGNSA. This chain's CDR3 is CASSLGTGDYGYTF. The CDR3 DNA reads TGTGCCAGCAGCTTAGGGACAGGGGACTATGGCTACACCTTC.

The V call is TRBV5-6, the J call TRBJ2-1; the match to TRBD1 covers 9 bases. The ends lost 1 base at V and 3 bases at J; junction bases unmatched: 2. The CDR3 length is 15 residues. The V gene's germline CDR1 is SGHDT and CDR2 YYEEEE. In DNA form, the CDR3 reads TGTGCCAGCAGCTTGTGGGACAGGGACTACAATGAGCAGTTCTTC. As protein: CASSLWDRDYNEQFF.